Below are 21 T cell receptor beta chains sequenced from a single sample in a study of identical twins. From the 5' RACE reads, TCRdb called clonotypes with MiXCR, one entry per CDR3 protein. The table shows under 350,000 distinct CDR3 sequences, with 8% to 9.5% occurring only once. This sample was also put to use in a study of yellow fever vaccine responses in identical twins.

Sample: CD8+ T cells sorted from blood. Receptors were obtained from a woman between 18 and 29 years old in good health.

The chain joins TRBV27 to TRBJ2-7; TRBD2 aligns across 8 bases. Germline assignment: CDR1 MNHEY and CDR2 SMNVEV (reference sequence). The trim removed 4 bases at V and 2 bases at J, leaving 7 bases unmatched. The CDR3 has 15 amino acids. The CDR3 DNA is TGTGCCAGCAGTTCGCGGGCGGGAGGTACCTACGAGCAGTACTTC. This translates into CASSSRAGGTYEQYF.

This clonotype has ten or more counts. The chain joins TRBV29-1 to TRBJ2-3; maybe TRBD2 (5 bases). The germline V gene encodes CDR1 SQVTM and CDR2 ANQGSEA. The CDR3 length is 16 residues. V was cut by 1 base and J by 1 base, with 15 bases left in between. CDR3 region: CSVEVYGGLGTDTQYF. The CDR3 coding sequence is TGCAGCGTTGAAGTATACGGCGGGTTGGGCACAGATACGCAGTATTTT.

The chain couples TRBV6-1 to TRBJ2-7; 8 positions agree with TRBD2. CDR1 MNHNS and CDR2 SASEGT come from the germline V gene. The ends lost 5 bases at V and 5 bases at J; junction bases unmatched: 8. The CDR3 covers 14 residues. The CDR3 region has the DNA TGTGCCAGCAGTAAAGGGACTAGTATCGACGAGCAGTACTTC. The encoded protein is CASSKGTSIDEQYF.

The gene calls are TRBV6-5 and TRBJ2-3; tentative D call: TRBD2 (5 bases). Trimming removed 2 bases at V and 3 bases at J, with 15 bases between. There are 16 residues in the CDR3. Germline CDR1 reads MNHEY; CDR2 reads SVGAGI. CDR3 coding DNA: TGTGCCAGCAGTTACGGTGGCTCGGGAAGTACAGATACGCAGTATTTT. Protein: CASSYGGSGSTDTQYF.

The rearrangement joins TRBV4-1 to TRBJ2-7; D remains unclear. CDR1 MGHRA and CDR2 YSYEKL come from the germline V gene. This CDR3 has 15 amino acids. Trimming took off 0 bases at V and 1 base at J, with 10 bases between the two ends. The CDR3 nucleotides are TGCGCCAGCAGCCAAGAGACACGACCGTCCTACGAGCAGTACTTC. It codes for CASSQETRPSYEQYF.

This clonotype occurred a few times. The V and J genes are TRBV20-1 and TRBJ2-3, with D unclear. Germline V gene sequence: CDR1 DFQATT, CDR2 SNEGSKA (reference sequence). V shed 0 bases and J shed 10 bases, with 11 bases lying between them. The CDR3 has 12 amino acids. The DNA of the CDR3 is TGCAGTGCTAGAGATATTGGTGATGCGCAGTATTTT. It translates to CSARDIGDAQYF.

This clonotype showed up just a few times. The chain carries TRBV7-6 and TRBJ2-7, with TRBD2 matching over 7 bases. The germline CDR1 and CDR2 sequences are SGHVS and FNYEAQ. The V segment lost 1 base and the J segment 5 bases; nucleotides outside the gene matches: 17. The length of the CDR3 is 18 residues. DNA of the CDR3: TGTGCCAGCAGCTTAGACAGTTGGGCGGGGGATACCCTTGACGAGCAGTACTTC. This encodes CASSLDSWAGDTLDEQYF.

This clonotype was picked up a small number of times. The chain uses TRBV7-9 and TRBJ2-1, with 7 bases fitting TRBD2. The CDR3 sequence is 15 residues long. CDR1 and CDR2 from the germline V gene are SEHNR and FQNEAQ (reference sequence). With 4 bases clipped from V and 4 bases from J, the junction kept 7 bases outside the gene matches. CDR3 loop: CASSSREDSYNEQFF. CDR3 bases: TGTGCCAGCAGCTCTCGGGAGGACTCTTACAATGAGCAGTTCTTC.

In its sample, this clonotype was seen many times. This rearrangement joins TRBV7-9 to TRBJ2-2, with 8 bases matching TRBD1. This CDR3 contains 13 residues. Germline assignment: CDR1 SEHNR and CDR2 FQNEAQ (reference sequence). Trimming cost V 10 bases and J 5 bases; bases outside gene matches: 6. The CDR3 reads CATGQGSTGELFF. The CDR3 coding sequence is TGTGCCACCGGACAGGGAAGTACCGGGGAGCTGTTTTTT.

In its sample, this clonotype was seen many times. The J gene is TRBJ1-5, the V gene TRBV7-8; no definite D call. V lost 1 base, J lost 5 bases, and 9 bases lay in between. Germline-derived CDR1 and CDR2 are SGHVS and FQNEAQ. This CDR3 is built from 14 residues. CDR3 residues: CASSLEDAYQPQHF. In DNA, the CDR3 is TGTGCCAGCAGCTTAGAGGACGCTTATCAGCCCCAGCATTTT.

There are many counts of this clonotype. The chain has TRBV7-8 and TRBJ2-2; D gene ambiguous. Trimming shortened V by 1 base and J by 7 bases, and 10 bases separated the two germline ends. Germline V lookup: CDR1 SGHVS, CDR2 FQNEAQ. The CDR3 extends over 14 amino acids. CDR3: CASSLDPGDGELFF. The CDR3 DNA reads TGTGCCAGCAGCTTAGACCCGGGCGACGGGGAGCTGTTTTTT.

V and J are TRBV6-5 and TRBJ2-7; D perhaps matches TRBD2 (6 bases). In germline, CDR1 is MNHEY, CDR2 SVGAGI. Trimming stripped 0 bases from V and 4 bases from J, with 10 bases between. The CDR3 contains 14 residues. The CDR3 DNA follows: TGTGCCAGCAGTTACTCAGTGGGAGGATACGAGCAGTACTTC. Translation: CASSYSVGGYEQYF.

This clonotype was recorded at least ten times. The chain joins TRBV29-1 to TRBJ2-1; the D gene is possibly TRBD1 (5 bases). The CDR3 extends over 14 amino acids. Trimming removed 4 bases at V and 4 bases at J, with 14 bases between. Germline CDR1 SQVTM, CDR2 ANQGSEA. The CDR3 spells CSVGGQGIYNEQFF. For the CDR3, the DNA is TGCAGCGTTGGTGGGCAGGGAATATACAATGAGCAGTTCTTC.

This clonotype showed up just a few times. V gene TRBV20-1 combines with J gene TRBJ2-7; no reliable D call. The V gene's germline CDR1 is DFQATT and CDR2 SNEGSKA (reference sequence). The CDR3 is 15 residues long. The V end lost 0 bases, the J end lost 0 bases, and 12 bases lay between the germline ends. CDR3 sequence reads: CSARDDGESSYEQYF. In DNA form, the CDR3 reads TGCAGTGCTAGAGACGACGGCGAAAGCTCCTACGAGCAGTACTTC.

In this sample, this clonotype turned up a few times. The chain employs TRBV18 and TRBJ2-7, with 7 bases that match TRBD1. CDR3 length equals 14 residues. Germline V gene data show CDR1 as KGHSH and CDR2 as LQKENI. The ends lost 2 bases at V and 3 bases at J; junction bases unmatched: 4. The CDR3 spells CASSPETGNYEQYF. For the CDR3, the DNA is TGTGCCAGCTCACCAGAGACAGGGAACTACGAGCAGTACTTC.

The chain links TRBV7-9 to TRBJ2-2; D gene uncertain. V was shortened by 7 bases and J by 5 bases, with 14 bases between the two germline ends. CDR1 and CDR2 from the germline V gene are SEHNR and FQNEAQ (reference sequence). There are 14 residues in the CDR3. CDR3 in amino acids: CASIQRPGTGELFF. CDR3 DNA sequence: TGTGCCAGCATCCAGCGCCCCGGGACCGGGGAGCTGTTTTTT.

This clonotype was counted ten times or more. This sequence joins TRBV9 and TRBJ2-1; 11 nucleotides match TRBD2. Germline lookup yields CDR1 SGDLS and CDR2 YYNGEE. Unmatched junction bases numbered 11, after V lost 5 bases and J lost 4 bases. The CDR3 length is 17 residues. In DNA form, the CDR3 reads TGTGCCAGCAGTGAACTAGCGGGGGAGTACTATTACAATGAGCAGTTCTTC. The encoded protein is CASSELAGEYYYNEQFF.

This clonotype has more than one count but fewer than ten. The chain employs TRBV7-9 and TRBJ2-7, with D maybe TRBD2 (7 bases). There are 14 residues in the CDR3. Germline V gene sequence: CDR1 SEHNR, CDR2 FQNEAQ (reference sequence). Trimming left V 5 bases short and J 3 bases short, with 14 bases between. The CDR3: CASSPGGQNYEQYF. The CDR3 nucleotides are TGTGCCAGCAGCCCGGGGGGACAAAACTACGAGCAGTACTTC.

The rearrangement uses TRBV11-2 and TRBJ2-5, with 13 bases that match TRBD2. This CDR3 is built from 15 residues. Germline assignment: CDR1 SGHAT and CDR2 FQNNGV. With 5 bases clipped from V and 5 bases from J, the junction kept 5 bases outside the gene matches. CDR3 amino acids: CASSPGLAGVETQYF. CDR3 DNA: TGTGCCAGCAGCCCAGGACTAGCGGGAGTGGAGACCCAGTACTTC.

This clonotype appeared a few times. CDR3 sequence (DNA): TGTGCCAGCAGCTTGGGAGGGGGTGGCGGGGAGCTGTTTTTT. Residues: CASSLGGGGGELFF. The chain joins TRBV7-2 to TRBJ2-2; D perhaps matches TRBD2 (7 bases). Trimming took off 3 bases at V and 7 bases at J, with 12 bases between the two ends. The CDR3 has 14 residues. The germline V gene encodes CDR1 SGHTA and CDR2 FQGNSA.

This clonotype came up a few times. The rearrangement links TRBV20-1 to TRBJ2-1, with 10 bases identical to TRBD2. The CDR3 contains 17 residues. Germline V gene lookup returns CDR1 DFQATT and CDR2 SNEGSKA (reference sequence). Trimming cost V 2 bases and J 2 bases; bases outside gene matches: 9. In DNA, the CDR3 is TGCAGTGCTAGAATACAAGCGGGAGGGCTCCCCTACAATGAGCAGTTCTTC. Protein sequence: CSARIQAGGLPYNEQFF.